This T cell receptor (beta chain) was sequenced during a study of response to subunit inactivated influenza vaccine. Study-level points and caveats: Seasonal influenza vaccination, on each occasion, was suggested by the authors to recruit few new T cells.

TCRdb independently ran MiXCR on the RT-PCR reads; one entry per CDR3 protein. The sample lists 600,000 to 850,000 distinct CDR3 sequences; 14% were seen once. CDR3 size: 14 residues. V was trimmed by 1 base and J by 0 bases, leaving 6 bases between them. CDR1 and CDR2 (germline): DFQATT, SNEGSKA (reference sequence). This clonotype was detected only a few times. Its antigen is unidentified. The TCR was taken from a man over 45 who received an inactivated influenza vaccine. V gene TRBV20-1 combines with J gene TRBJ1-4; the D gene is possibly TRBD1 (5 bases). The specimen comprised PBMCs from blood, sampled about 14 days before vaccination. The CDR3 DNA reads as TGCAGTGCTAGAGGGGGGTCAACTAATGAAAAACTGTTTTTT. Translating gives CSARGGSTNEKLFF.